A selection of T cell receptor beta chains follows, all from one sample in a study of ipilimumab plus nivolumab after autologous stem cell transplantation. Assay used: immunoSEQ multiplex PCR; TCRdb lists only in-frame clones, some missing. The sample contains 77,000 or so clones, over 80% of which appear only once. This sample comprised PBMCs, obtained in a trial of ipilimumab plus nivolumab as post-transplant consolidation. All receptors derive from a male donor with diffuse large B-cell lymphoma. Each CDR3 is given with its conserved first and last residue. The D gene is left open where the match is weak. Clone size appears in some rows only: once, few, many, or a class for an expanded clone.

CDR3 protein,CDR3 DNA,clone size,J gene,D gene,V gene,CDR3 length
CASSSVFLQGCQPQHF,TGTGCCAGCAGTTCGGTATTTTTACAGGGATGTCAGCCCCAGCATTTT,-,TRBJ1-5,-,TRBV6-4,16
CASSPLPRAWKNTEAFF,TGTGCCAGTAGTCCCCTCCCCCGAGCATGGAAGAACACTGAAGCTTTCTTT,-,TRBJ1-1,-,TRBV19,17
CASSPGARGYTF,TGCGCCAGCAGTCCGGGGGCTCGAGGCTACACCTTC,many,TRBJ1-2,-,TRBV10-2,12
CASSEKTQYF,TGTGCCAGCAGTGAGAAGACCCAGTACTTC,-,TRBJ2-5,-,TRBV2,10
CASSPTRGASSYNEQFF,TGTGCCAGCTCTCCGACGCGGGGGGCTTCCTCCTACAATGAGCAGTTCTTC,-,TRBJ2-1,TRBD2,TRBV18,17
CASSKLGGLQETQYF,TGTGCCAGCAGCAAACTGGGGGGTCTCCAAGAGACCCAGTACTTC,-,TRBJ2-5,-,TRBV21-1,15
CASSPGTRAGELFF,TGTGCCAGCTCACCAGGGACCCGGGCCGGGGAGCTGTTTTTT,-,TRBJ2-2,-,TRBV18,14
CASSVGREAEAFF,TGTGCCAGCAGCGTAGGGCGGGAGGCTGAAGCTTTCTTT,-,TRBJ1-1,-,TRBV9,13
CASSWDRDYEQYF,TGTGCCAGCAGCTGGGACAGGGACTACGAGCAGTACTTC,-,TRBJ2-7,TRBD1,TRBV2,13
CASFTNVLSGGTEAFF,TGTGCCAGCTTCACCAACGTGCTTTCGGGGGGAACTGAAGCTTTCTTT,-,TRBJ1-1,-,TRBV18,16
CASSVWGNTEAFF,TGTGCCAGCAGTGTTTGGGGGAACACTGAAGCTTTCTTT,-,TRBJ1-1,-,TRBV2,13
CASSFAPPRPQHF,TGTGCCAGCAGTTTCGCCCCCCCCCGGCCCCAGCATTTT,-,TRBJ1-5,-,TRBV28,13
CASSPRPPGQGYYGYTF,TGTGCCAGCAGTCCTAGGCCCCCCGGACAGGGCTACTATGGCTACACCTTC,-,TRBJ1-2,TRBD1,TRBV27,17
CASSQGQGPYEQYF,TGTGCCAGCTCGCAGGGACAGGGACCCTACGAGCAGTACTTC,-,TRBJ2-7,TRBD1,TRBV18,14
CASSSGSYGYTF,TGTGCCAGCAGTTCGGGATCCTATGGCTACACCTTC,-,TRBJ1-2,-,TRBV6-1,12
CASSLQRGGLREQYF,TGTGCCAGCAGCTTACAGCGGGGGGGCCTCCGCGAGCAGTACTTC,few,TRBJ2-7,TRBD2,TRBV7-2,15
CASSRATHTGELFF,TGTGCCAGCAGCCGGGCGACCCACACCGGGGAGCTGTTTTTT,-,TRBJ2-2,-,TRBV7-2,14
CASSPTLGTGYYNEQFF,TGTGCCAGCAGCCCAACTCTTGGGACAGGGTACTACAATGAGCAGTTCTTC,-,TRBJ2-1,TRBD1,TRBV9,17
CASSSLAGYSYEQYF,TGTGCCAGCAGTTCACTAGCGGGTTACTCCTACGAGCAGTACTTC,few,TRBJ2-7,TRBD2,TRBV6-5,15
CASSLDGDPIGYTF,TGCGCCAGCAGCTTGGACGGAGACCCCATTGGCTACACCTTC,-,TRBJ1-2,-,TRBV5-1,14
CASSLGRVSSPLHF,TGTGCCAGCAGCTTAGGCCGGGTTTCCTCACCCCTCCACTTT,-,TRBJ1-6,-,TRBV7-2,14
CASSYLRPTDTQYF,TGTGCCAGCAGTTACTTAAGACCCACAGATACGCAGTATTTT,-,TRBJ2-3,-,TRBV6-6,14
CASSQVPISPLHF,TGCGCCAGCAGCCAAGTCCCCATTTCACCCCTCCACTTT,-,TRBJ1-6,-,TRBV4-1,13
CASSQFWVSEQYF,TGCGCCAGCAGCCAATTTTGGGTGTCCGAGCAGTACTTC,-,TRBJ2-7,-,TRBV4-1,13
CASSPNTVNTEAFF,TGTGCCAGCAGCCCCAACACAGTGAACACTGAAGCTTTCTTT,-,TRBJ1-1,-,TRBV9,14
CASTRASGGRAEQFF,TGTGCCAGCACCCGAGCTAGCGGGGGGAGAGCTGAGCAGTTCTTC,-,TRBJ2-1,TRBD2,TRBV6-1,15
CASTVGINYGYTF,TGTGCCAGCACGGTAGGGATTAACTATGGCTACACCTTC,-,TRBJ1-2,-,TRBV2,13
CASSPTGELYTEAFF,TGTGCCAGCAGCCCGACAGGGGAATTATACACTGAAGCTTTCTTT,-,TRBJ1-1,TRBD1,TRBV14,15
CASGPRWGAPSYGYTF,TGTGCCAGCGGGCCTAGGTGGGGGGCCCCAAGCTATGGCTACACCTTC,-,TRBJ1-2,-,TRBV7-8,16
CASYNPRVGETQYF,TGCGCCAGTTATAATCCCAGGGTCGGAGAGACCCAGTACTTC,-,TRBJ2-5,-,TRBV10-2,14
CASSLVGGTNTGELFF,TGTGCCAGCAGCTTAGTGGGGGGGACGAACACCGGGGAGCTGTTTTTT,-,TRBJ2-2,TRBD2,TRBV7-6,16
CASSPGQGVILQETQYF,TGTGCCAGTAGCCCGGGACAGGGAGTTATCCTCCAAGAGACCCAGTACTTC,-,TRBJ2-5,TRBD1,TRBV19,17
CASSTNRGYTF,TGTGCCAGCAGCACAAATAGAGGCTACACCTTC,-,TRBJ1-2,-,TRBV2,11
CASSPPQTTNTEAFF,TGTGCCAGCTCACCACCCCAGACCACGAACACTGAAGCTTTCTTT,few,TRBJ1-1,-,TRBV18,15
CASSSEQPPLHF,TGTGCCAGCAGTTCAGAGCAGCCACCCCTCCACTTT,-,TRBJ1-6,-,TRBV7-2,12
CASTRRDTNTEAFF,TGTGCCAGCACTCGGAGGGATACGAACACTGAAGCTTTCTTT,-,TRBJ1-1,-,TRBV2,14
CAWSRGRDQPQHF,TGTGCCTGGAGCCGGGGGAGGGATCAGCCCCAGCATTTT,-,TRBJ1-5,-,TRBV30,13
CASSSGTDNEQFF,TGTGCCAGCAGTTCCGGGACCGACAATGAGCAGTTCTTC,once,TRBJ2-1,-,TRBV27,13
CASSLTGGALTGANVLTF,TGTGCCAGCAGCTTGACAGGGGGCGCTTTAACTGGGGCCAACGTCCTGACTTTC,-,TRBJ2-6,TRBD1,TRBV7-8,18
CAWSVYFGGGYTF,TGTGCCTGGAGTGTTTATTTCGGTGGAGGCTACACCTTC,few,TRBJ1-2,-,TRBV30,13
CASTDSGGTQYF,TGTGCCAGCACCGACTCGGGGGGTACGCAGTATTTT,-,TRBJ2-3,TRBD2,TRBV7-2,12
CASSPEGLAGRSYEQYF,TGTGCCAGCAGCCCTGAAGGACTAGCGGGGAGATCCTACGAGCAGTACTTC,few,TRBJ2-7,TRBD2,TRBV4-2,17
CASRGMVSTDTQYF,TGTGCCAGCCGTGGCATGGTGAGCACAGATACGCAGTATTTT,-,TRBJ2-3,-,TRBV7-2,14
CASSNRLGRGLNTGELFF,TGTGCCAGCAGCAACCGCCTCGGGCGGGGGCTGAACACCGGGGAGCTGTTTTTT,-,TRBJ2-2,-,TRBV7-2,18
CASSRGGSGNTIYF,TGTGCCAGCAGCCGGGGCGGCTCTGGAAACACCATATATTTT,-,TRBJ1-3,-,TRBV7-9,14
CASGAGRIYEQYF,TGTGCCTCCGGGGCGGGACGGATCTACGAGCAGTACTTC,-,TRBJ2-7,-,TRBV6-1,13